This paragraph covers one T cell receptor (beta chain) sequence. The source of the sample is a study of blood T cell repertoires in COVID-19. In the study overall: Acute-phase and convalescent COVID-19 samples originated in the United States, Italy and Spain. T cells, B-cell-depleted T cells, or PBMCs supplied cDNA or gDNA.

V trimming: 6 bases; J trimming: 3 bases; junction bases outside the gene matches: 6. The CDR3 is made up of 14 amino acids. Germline assignment: CDR1 MNHEY and CDR2 SVGAGI. Sequencing was performed with immunoSEQ multiplex PCR; in TCRdb, only in-frame clones are kept and a portion is missing. The data show hundreds of thousands of clones, with about nine tenths seen just once and 1.4% held by the top ten. The origin of this receptor is a woman aged 30 to 39 with active or convalescent COVID-19. The sequencing input was peripheral blood. The chain is built from TRBV6-5 and TRBJ1-2; the match to TRBD1 covers 8 bases. CDR3 in amino acids: CASRKETGDYGYTF. The CDR3 nucleotides read TGTGCCAGCAGGAAGGAGACAGGGGACTATGGCTACACCTTC.